This T cell receptor beta chain was recovered during a study of blood T cell repertoires in COVID-19. The wider study: Italy, Spain and the United States were the sources of the convalescent and acute COVID-19 samples. T cells, B-cell-depleted T cells, or PBMCs provided the cDNA or gDNA that served as material.

V was trimmed by 3 bases and J by 6 bases, leaving 8 bases between them. Germline CDR1 and CDR2: SGHTA and FQGNSA. The CDR3 runs 13 residues. Original methodology: Reference gene primer amplification gave nucleated cell count estimates. TCRdb's table, derived via immunoSEQ multiplex PCR, lists solely in-frame clones and lacks some. V and J calls and clone size follow that table, whereas D and trimming were derived from the DNA. Of 200,000 to 250,000 clones in the sample, around 84% are singletons; the top ten hold about 20%. The sample comprised peripheral blood. The chain employs TRBV7-2 and TRBJ2-2, with no clear D. The TCR sequence derives from a young man with active or convalescent COVID-19. The CDR3 sequence: CASSFPTAGELFF. The CDR3, as DNA: TGTGCCAGCAGCTTCCCCACGGCCGGGGAGCTGTTTTTT.